This is a list of T cell receptor beta chains from one sample in a study of T cells in Graves' hyperthyroidism and ophthalmopathy. MiXCR was run by TCRdb on the multiplex PCR reads, yielding one entry per CDR3 protein. The profile shows over 550,000 distinct CDR3 sequences, around 17% of them singletons. The sequenced sample was blood. These receptors originate from a woman younger than 35 with Graves' hyperthyroidism. The CDR3 runs from the conserved cysteine through the conserved F or W. Fields, in order: J gene, clone size, V gene, D gene, CDR3 protein, CDR3 DNA. A D gene is named only where the DNA matches it firmly. The size of a clone is reported for some rows only, either as once, few or many, or as a class for expanded clones.

TRBJ1-5,-,TRBV19,TRBD1,CASSTGRTGGNQPQHF,TGTGCCAGTAGTACGGGGAGGACAGGGGGCAATCAGCCCCAGCATTTT
TRBJ1-2,-,TRBV14,-,CASRPSGASYGYTF,TGTGCCAGCAGGCCCTCGGGGGCTAGCTATGGCTACACCTTC
TRBJ1-1,-,TRBV19,TRBD1,CASRTGAANTEAFF,TGTGCCAGTAGGACAGGGGCTGCTAACACTGAAGCTTTCTTT
TRBJ2-7,many,TRBV27,TRBD1,CASTGQGNEQYF,TGTGCCAGCACCGGACAGGGGAACGAGCAGTACTTC
TRBJ2-7,-,TRBV3-1,TRBD2,CASSQGLAGASYEQYF,TGTGCCAGCAGCCAGGGACTAGCGGGAGCCTCCTACGAGCAGTACTTC
TRBJ2-7,many,TRBV5-1,TRBD2,CASSLGLADGTYEQYF,TGCGCCAGCAGCTTGGGACTAGCGGATGGTACCTACGAGCAGTACTTC
TRBJ2-7,few,TRBV4-3,-,CASSQAGRDPYEQYF,TGCGCCAGCAGCCAAGCAGGCAGGGACCCCTACGAGCAGTACTTC
TRBJ1-2,-,TRBV20-1,-,CSASPRGGGYTF,TGCAGTGCTAGTCCCAGGGGAGGCGGCTACACCTTC
TRBJ1-1,many,TRBV7-9,-,CASSLGSWRGNTEAFF,TGTGCCAGCAGCTTAGGCAGCTGGAGGGGGAACACTGAAGCTTTCTTT
TRBJ2-7,-,TRBV11-3,TRBD2,CASSLRTSGGSYEQYF,TGTGCCAGCAGCCTCCGGACTAGCGGAGGTTCCTACGAGCAGTACTTC